This T cell receptor (beta chain) was sequenced for a study of graft-versus-host responses after intestinal transplantation. Study background: Transplant recipients had multivisceral, liver-intestinal, or isolated intestinal grafts. Every transplant recipient was induced with anti-thymocyte globulin, then maintained on tacrolimus and steroids for approximately three years.

CDR3 length: 18 residues. Study-wide results and caveats: Levels of circulating GvH clones at their peak were associated with early post-transplant HvG declines.

Details on this clone: No antigen is known for it.

Sequencing used immunoSEQ multiplex PCR; TCRdb keeps in-frame clones, though not all of them. The data show approximately 90,000 clones, roughly 80% seen once. The rearrangement uses TRBV12-2 and TRBJ2-7; the table's TRBD2 call for D was not verified on the DNA. TRBV12-2 is marked as a pseudogene. This TCR was recovered from a human donor who received an intestinal transplant. The material was unstimulated CD4+ T cells sorted from spleen or lymph node cells, obtained before intestinal transplant. This CDR3 reads CASRLGKVQRGELYEQYF. The CDR3 bases are TGTGCAAGTCGCTTAGGGAAGGTCCAGCGGGGGGAACTATACGAGCAGTACTTC.